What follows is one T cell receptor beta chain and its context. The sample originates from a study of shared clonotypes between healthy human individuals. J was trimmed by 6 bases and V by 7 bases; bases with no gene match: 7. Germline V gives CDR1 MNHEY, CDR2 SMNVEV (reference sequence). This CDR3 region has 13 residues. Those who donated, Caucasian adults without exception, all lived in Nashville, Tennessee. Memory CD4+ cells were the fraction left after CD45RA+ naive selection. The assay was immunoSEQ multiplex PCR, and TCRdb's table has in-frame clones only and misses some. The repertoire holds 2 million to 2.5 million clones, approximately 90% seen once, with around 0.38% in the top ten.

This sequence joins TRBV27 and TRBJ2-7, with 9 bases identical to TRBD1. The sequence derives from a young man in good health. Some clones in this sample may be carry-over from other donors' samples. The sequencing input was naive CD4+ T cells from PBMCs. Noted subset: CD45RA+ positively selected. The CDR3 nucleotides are TGTGCCAGCACCTCCGGGACAGGGCTCGAGCAGTACTTC. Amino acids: CASTSGTGLEQYF.